This is a list of T cell receptor beta chains from one sample in a study of T cell responses to AZD1222 COVID-19 vaccine. Generated by immunoSEQ multiplex PCR, the TCRdb table keeps only in-frame clones and is missing some. The data contain roughly 160,000 clones, around 90% of them singletons. Sample: peripheral blood, taken on day 0 of MenACWY control vaccination. The receptor set was obtained from an adult in good health. Each CDR3 is given with its conserved first and last residue. The D gene is left open where the match is weak. Clone size is shown for a subset of rows, as once, few, many or a class of expanded clone.

J | V | D | size | CDR3 | DNA
TRBJ1-1 | TRBV5-1 | TRBD1 | . | CASSLAGTGETEAFF | TGCGCCAGCAGCTTGGCCGGGACAGGGGAAACTGAAGCTTTCTTT
TRBJ2-3 | TRBV28 | . | . | CASGIIGGRSTDTQYF | TGTGCCAGCGGGATAATCGGAGGGAGGAGCACAGATACGCAGTATTTT
TRBJ1-4 | TRBV7-9 | . | . | CASSLVGVVGDEKLFF | TGTGCCAGCAGCTTAGTCGGGGTGGTCGGAGACGAAAAACTGTTTTTT
TRBJ1-4 | TRBV23-1 | . | . | CASSQFWGSFLATNEKLFF | TGCGCCAGCAGTCAATTTTGGGGTAGTTTTTTAGCAACTAATGAAAAACTGTTTTTT
TRBJ2-1 | TRBV24-1 | TRBD2 | . | CATSDLQLAGGPGNEQFF | TGTGCCACCAGTGATTTGCAACTAGCGGGAGGGCCGGGCAATGAGCAGTTCTTC
TRBJ1-4 | TRBV27 | . | . | CASSLYARTTNEKLFF | TGTGCCAGCAGTCTATACGCTAGGACAACTAATGAAAAACTGTTTTTT
TRBJ2-1 | TRBV27 | TRBD2 | . | CASSLLAGDLYNEQFF | TGTGCCAGCAGTTTATTAGCGGGAGATCTCTACAATGAGCAGTTCTTC
TRBJ1-3 | TRBV7-7 | . | . | CASSLGSGNTIYF | TGTGCCAGCAGCTTGGGGTCGGGAAACACCATATATTTT
TRBJ1-3 | TRBV11-3 | . | . | CASSLGLLSGNTIYF | TGTGCCAGCAGCTTAGGACTGCTCTCTGGAAACACCATATATTTT
TRBJ2-5 | TRBV5-1 | TRBD1 | . | CASSFRQGKETQYF | TGCGCCAGCAGCTTCCGACAGGGCAAAGAGACCCAGTACTTC
TRBJ1-1 | TRBV18 | . | . | CASSLVENTEAFF | TGTGCCAGCTCACTGGTGGAGAACACTGAAGCTTTCTTT
TRBJ2-6 | TRBV6-5 | . | . | CASSPSIGGANVLTF | TGTGCCAGCAGCCCCTCGATAGGTGGGGCCAACGTCCTGACTTTC
TRBJ2-2 | TRBV19 | . | . | CASSSQSFTGELFF | TGTGCCAGTAGTTCCCAGTCGTTTACCGGGGAGCTGTTTTTT
TRBJ1-1 | TRBV4-1 | TRBD1 | few | CASSQWGQGNFRETEAFF | TGCGCCAGCAGCCAATGGGGACAGGGAAATTTTCGGGAGACTGAAGCTTTCTTT
TRBJ2-7 | TRBV5-1 | . | once | CASSDTWAYEQYF | TGCGCCAGCAGCGACACTTGGGCCTACGAGCAGTACTTC
TRBJ2-7 | TRBV9 | . | once | CASSLGGGIGAYEQYF | TGTGCCAGCAGCCTAGGAGGGGGGATTGGCGCCTACGAGCAGTACTTC
TRBJ1-1 | TRBV6-1 | . | . | CASSEAPRVNAFF | TGTGCCAGCAGTGAAGCGCCCAGGGTAAATGCTTTCTTT
TRBJ2-4 | TRBV25-1 | TRBD1 | . | CASRRGRGPQNIQYF | TGTGCCAGCAGAAGGGGCAGGGGGCCCCAAAACATTCAGTACTTC
TRBJ1-4 | TRBV14 | . | . | CASSRRGAGNEKLFF | TGTGCCAGCAGTCGTCGTGGGGCAGGAAATGAAAAACTGTTTTTT
TRBJ1-2 | TRBV6-5 | . | . | CAGNRDTSANYGYTF | TGTGCCGGTAACAGGGACACCAGCGCTAACTATGGCTACACCTTC
TRBJ1-3 | TRBV6-5 | . | . | CASSYSITGGNTIYF | TGTGCCAGCAGTTACTCGATAACGGGTGGAAACACCATATATTTT
TRBJ2-1 | TRBV27 | TRBD2 | . | CASSPREGTYNEQFF | TGTGCCAGCAGTCCTAGGGAGGGGACCTACAATGAGCAGTTCTTC
TRBJ2-7 | TRBV2 | . | . | CASSEAPGRLVYEQYF | TGTGCCAGCAGTGAAGCGCCTGGGCGTCTGGTCTACGAGCAGTACTTC
TRBJ1-4 | TRBV27 | . | . | CASSLRGGYSEKLFF | TGTGCCAGCAGTTTACGGGGGGGGTATTCGGAAAAACTGTTTTTT
TRBJ1-5 | TRBV29-1 | TRBD1 | . | CSVIIEGANNQPQHF | TGCAGCGTTATAATCGAGGGGGCGAACAATCAGCCCCAGCATTTT
TRBJ1-4 | TRBV6-2/TRBV6-3 | TRBD1 | . | CASSHAYRGPRRVEKLFF | TGTGCCAGCAGTCACGCCTACAGGGGCCCGAGGAGGGTTGAAAAACTGTTTTTT
TRBJ2-7 | TRBV21-1 | . | . | CASVYRGGSYEQYF | TGTGCCAGCGTATACAGGGGAGGCTCCTACGAGCAGTACTTC
TRBJ2-2 | TRBV20-1 | TRBD2 | once | CSASPVLAGGRPGELFF | TGCAGTGCTAGTCCTGTCTTAGCGGGAGGGCGGCCCGGGGAGCTGTTTTTT
TRBJ2-2 | TRBV6-4 | TRBD2 | . | CASSPNPGTSGVNTGELFF | TGTGCCAGCAGTCCGAACCCCGGGACTAGCGGAGTCAACACCGGGGAGCTGTTTTTT
TRBJ1-1 | TRBV27 | . | . | CASRRQANTEAFF | TGTGCCAGCAGGCGACAGGCGAACACTGAAGCTTTCTTT
TRBJ2-1 | TRBV7-3 | TRBD2 | . | CASSKGLAGGNEQFF | TGTGCCAGCAGCAAAGGACTAGCGGGGGGGAATGAGCAGTTCTTC
TRBJ2-3 | TRBV7-3 | TRBD1 | . | CASSFSGQGATDTQYF | TGTGCCAGCAGTTTTTCAGGACAGGGGGCCACAGATACGCAGTATTTT
TRBJ2-1 | TRBV7-2 | TRBD2 | . | CASSLMGTSGSIAEQFF | TGTGCCAGCAGCTTAATGGGCACTAGCGGGAGCATTGCTGAGCAGTTCTTC
TRBJ2-5 | TRBV19 | . | . | CASSIDKNEGRGQETQYF | TGTGCCAGTAGTATAGACAAGAACGAGGGCAGGGGTCAAGAGACCCAGTACTTC
TRBJ2-5 | TRBV7-3 | TRBD1 | once | CASSLRDSFQETQYF | TGTGCCAGCAGCTTACGGGACAGCTTCCAAGAGACCCAGTACTTC